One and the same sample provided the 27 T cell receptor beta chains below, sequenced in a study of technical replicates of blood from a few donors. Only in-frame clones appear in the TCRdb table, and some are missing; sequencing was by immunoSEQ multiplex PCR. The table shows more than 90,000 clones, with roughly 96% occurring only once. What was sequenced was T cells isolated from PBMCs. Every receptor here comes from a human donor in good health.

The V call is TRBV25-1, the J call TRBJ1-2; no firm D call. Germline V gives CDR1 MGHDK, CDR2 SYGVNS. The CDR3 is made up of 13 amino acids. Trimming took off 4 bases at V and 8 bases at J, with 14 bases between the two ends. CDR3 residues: CASSVWEGVGYTF. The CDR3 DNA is TGTGCCAGCAGTGTTTGGGAGGGTGTCGGCTACACCTTC.

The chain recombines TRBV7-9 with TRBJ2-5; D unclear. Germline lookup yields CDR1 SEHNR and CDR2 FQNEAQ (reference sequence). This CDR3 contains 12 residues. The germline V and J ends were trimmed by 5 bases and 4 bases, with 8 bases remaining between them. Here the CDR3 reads CASSPPSETQYF. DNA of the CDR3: TGTGCCAGCAGCCCCCCCTCAGAGACCCAGTACTTC.

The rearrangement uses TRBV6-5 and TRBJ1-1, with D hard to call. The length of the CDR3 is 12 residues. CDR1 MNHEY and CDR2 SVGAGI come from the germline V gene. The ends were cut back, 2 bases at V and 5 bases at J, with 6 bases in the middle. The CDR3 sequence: CASSYGRTEAFF. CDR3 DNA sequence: TGTGCCAGCAGTTACGGGAGAACTGAAGCTTTCTTT.

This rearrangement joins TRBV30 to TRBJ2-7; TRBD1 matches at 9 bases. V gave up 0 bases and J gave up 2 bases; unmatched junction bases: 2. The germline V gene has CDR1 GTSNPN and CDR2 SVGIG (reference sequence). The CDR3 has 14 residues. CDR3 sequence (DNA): TGTGCCTGGAGTGTGGGACAGGGAGCCTACGAGCAGTACTTC. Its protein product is CAWSVGQGAYEQYF.

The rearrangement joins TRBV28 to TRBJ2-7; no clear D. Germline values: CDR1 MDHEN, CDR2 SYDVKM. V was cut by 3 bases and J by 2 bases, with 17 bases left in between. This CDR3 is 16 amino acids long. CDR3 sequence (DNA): TGTGCCAGCAGTTTCAATATGGGCTACCAAACCTACGAGCAGTACTTC. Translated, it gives CASSFNMGYQTYEQYF.

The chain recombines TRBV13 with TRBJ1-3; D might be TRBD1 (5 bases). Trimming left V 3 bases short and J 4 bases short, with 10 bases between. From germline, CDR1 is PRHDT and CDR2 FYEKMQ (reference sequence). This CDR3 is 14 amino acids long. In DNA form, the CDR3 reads TGTGCCAGCAGCTTCGGGACTGGCGGAAACACCATATATTTT. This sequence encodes CASSFGTGGNTIYF.

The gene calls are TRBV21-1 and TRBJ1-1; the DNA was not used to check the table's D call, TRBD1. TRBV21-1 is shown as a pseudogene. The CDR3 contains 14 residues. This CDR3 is CASRPPPGYTEAFF. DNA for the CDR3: TGTGCCAGTCGACCCCCCCCAGGGTACACTGAAGCTTTCTTT.

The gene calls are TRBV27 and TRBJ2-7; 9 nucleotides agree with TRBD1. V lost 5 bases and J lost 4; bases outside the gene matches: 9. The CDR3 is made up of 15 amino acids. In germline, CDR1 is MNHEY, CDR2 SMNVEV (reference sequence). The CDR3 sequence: CASSNPGQGNYEQYF. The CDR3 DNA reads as TGTGCCAGCAGTAACCCGGGACAGGGAAATTACGAGCAGTACTTC.

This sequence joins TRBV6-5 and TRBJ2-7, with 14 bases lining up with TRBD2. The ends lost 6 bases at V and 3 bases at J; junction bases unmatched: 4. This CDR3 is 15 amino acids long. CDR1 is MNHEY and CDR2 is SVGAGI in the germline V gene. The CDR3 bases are TGTGCCAGCAGCCGGGGACTAGCGGGAGTCTACGAGCAGTACTTC. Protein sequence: CASSRGLAGVYEQYF.

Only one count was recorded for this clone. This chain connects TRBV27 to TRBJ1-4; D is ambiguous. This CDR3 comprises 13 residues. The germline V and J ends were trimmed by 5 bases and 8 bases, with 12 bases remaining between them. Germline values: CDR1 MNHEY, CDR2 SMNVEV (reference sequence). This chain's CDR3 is CASSPYSLEKLFF. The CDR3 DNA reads TGTGCCAGCAGTCCTTACAGTTTAGAAAAACTGTTTTTT.

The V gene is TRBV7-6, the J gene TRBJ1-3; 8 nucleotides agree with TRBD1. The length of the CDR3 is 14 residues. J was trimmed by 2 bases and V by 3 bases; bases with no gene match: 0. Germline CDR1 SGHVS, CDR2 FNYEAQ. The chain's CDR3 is CASSLDRAGNTIYF. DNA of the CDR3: TGTGCCAGCAGCTTGGACAGGGCTGGAAACACCATATATTTT.

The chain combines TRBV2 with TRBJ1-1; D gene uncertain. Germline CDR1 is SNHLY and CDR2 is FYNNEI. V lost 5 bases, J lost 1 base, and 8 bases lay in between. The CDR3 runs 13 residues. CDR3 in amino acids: CASSPRQNTEAFF. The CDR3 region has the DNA TGTGCCAGCAGTCCCCGACAGAACACTGAAGCTTTCTTT.

The CDR3 loop reads CASSYSAAGSYNEQFF. In nucleotides, the CDR3 is TGTGCCAGCAGTTACTCGGCCGCGGGGTCCTACAATGAGCAGTTCTTC. This chain joins TRBV6-5 and TRBJ2-1; D may be TRBD2 (6 bases). Per germline, CDR1 MNHEY and CDR2 SVGAGI. The length of the CDR3 is 16 residues. Deletions cut 0 bases from V and 1 base from J, with 10 bases between.

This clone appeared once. In nucleotides, the CDR3 is TGTGCCAGCAGTTTCGGACTAGTCTACGAGCAGTACTTC. Its translation is CASSFGLVYEQYF. V is TRBV6-6 and J is TRBJ2-7; 7 bases line up with TRBD2. The CDR3 extends over 13 amino acids. The ends lost 4 bases at V and 3 bases at J; junction bases unmatched: 3. Per the germline V gene, CDR1 is MNHNY and CDR2 is SVGAGI (reference sequence).

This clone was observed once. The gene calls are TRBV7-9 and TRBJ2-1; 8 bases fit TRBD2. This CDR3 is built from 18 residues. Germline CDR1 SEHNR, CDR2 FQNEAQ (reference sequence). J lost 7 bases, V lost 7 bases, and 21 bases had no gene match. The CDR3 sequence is CASTPNPGLAGSLNEQFF. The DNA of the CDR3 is TGTGCCAGCACCCCTAACCCTGGACTAGCAGGTTCTCTAAATGAGCAGTTCTTC.

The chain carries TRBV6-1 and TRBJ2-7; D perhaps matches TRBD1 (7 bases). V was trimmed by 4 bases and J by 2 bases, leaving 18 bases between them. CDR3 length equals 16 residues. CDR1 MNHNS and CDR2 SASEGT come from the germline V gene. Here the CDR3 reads CASSAPAGTVTYEQYF. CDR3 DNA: TGTGCCAGCAGTGCCCCGGCGGGGACAGTTACCTACGAGCAGTACTTC.

The CDR3 nucleotides read TGTGCCAGCAGGGAACCGGGAGGCCACTATGGCTACACCTTC. Its protein is CASREPGGHYGYTF. The chain recombines TRBV6-1 with TRBJ1-2; D gene ambiguous. The CDR3 is 14 amino acids. In germline, CDR1 is MNHNS, CDR2 SASEGT. Between the trimmed V and J ends, which lost 6 bases and 3 bases, there was a span of 14 bases.

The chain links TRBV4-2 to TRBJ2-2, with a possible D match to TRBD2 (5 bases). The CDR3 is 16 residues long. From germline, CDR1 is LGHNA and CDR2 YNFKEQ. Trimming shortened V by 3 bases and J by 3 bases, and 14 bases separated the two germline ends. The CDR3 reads CASSQDSPPDTGELFF. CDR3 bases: TGTGCCAGCAGCCAGGACTCTCCCCCAGACACCGGGGAGCTGTTTTTT.

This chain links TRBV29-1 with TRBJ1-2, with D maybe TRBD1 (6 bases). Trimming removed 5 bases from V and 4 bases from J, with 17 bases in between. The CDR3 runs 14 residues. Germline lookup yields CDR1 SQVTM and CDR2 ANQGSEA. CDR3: CSVPPGHGIYGYTF. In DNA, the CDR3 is TGCAGCGTTCCGCCGGGACACGGAATCTATGGCTACACCTTC.

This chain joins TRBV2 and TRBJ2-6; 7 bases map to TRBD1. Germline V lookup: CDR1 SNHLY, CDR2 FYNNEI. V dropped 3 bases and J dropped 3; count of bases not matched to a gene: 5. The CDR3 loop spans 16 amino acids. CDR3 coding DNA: TGTGCCAGCAGTGACAGGGGGTTACTTGGGGCCAACGTCCTGACTTTC. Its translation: CASSDRGLLGANVLTF.

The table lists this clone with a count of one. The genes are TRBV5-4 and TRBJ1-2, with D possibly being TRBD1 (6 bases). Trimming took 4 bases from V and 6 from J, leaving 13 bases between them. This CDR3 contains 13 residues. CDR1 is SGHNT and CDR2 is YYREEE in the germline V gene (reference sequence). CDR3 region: CASSQDSSHGYTF. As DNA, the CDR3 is TGTGCCAGCAGCCAGGACAGCTCTCATGGCTACACCTTC.

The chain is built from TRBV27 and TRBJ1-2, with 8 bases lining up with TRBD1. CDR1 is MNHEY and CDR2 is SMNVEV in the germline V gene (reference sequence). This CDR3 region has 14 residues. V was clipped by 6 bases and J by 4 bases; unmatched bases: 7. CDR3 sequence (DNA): TGTGCCAGCAGCCCACTGGACAGGGCCTATGGCTACACCTTC. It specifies CASSPLDRAYGYTF.

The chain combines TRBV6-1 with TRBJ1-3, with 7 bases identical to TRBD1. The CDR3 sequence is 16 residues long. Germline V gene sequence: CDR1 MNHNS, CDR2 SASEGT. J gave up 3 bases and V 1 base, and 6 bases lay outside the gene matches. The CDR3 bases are TGTGCCAGCAGTGAAGTTGTCGGGACAGTTGGAAACACCATATATTTT. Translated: CASSEVVGTVGNTIYF.

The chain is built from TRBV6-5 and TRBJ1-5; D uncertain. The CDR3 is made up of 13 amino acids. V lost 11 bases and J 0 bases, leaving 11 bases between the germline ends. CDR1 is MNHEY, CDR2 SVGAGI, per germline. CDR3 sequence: CACAASSNQPQHF. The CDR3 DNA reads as TGTGCCTGTGCAGCGTCTAGCAATCAGCCCCAGCATTTT.

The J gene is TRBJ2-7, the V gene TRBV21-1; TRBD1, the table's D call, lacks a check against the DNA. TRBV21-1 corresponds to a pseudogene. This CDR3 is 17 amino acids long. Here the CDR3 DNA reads TGTGCCAGCAGCAAGCCCACCAATTTAGGGGCCTCCTACGAGCAGTACTTC. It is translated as CASSKPTNLGASYEQYF.

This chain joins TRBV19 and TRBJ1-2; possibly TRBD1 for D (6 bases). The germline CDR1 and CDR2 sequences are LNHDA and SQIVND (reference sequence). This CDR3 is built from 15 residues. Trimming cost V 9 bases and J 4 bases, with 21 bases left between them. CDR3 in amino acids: CASTRQDSQLYGYTF. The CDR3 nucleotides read TGTGCCAGCACTAGACAGGATTCCCAACTCTATGGCTACACCTTC.

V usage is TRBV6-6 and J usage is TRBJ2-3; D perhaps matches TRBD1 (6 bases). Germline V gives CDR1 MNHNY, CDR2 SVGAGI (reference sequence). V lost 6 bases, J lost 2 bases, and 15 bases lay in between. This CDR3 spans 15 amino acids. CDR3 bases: TGTGCCAGCAGCCGTTTGAGGACAGACACAGATACGCAGTATTTT. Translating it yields CASSRLRTDTDTQYF.